This T cell receptor beta chain is from a study of OX40 agonist ivuxolimab in advanced cancers. About the research overall: Partial response was recorded in three patients: one hepatocellular carcinoma and two cutaneous melanoma cases.

Assay used: immunoSEQ multiplex PCR; TCRdb lists only in-frame clones, some missing. The sample has around 49,000 clones, approximately 90% seen once; the top ten hold under 13%. Study observations and caveats: Expanded clones were, on average, more numerous among CD8+ T cells than CD4+.

Germline values: CDR1 SGDLS, CDR2 YYNGEE. J gave up 4 bases and V 3 bases, and 6 bases lay outside the gene matches. The CDR3 is made up of 15 amino acids. This clone turned up a few times. The antigen remains unidentified. The V gene is TRBV9, the J gene TRBJ2-3; 9 positions match TRBD2. The sequence came from an adult with an advanced solid tumor such as melanoma, head and neck, liver or kidney cancer. Sequenced material: CD4+ or CD8+ T cells sorted from blood, taken in a trial of the OX40 agonist ivuxolimab. CDR3 loop: CASSASGGRADTQYF. CDR3 nucleotides: TGTGCCAGCAGCGCCAGCGGGGGGAGGGCAGATACGCAGTATTTT.